Detailed here is one T cell receptor (beta chain). This clone has a handful of counts. No antigen is known for it. One base away there is no much larger clone; base qualities are not given. The data were taken from a study of beta chain features in type 1 diabetes (dated by TCRdb to between 2017 and 2018). For the study in its entirety: Mean age, gender distribution, total cell number and subset yield were not different between patients and healthy donors. A total of 107,917,701 sorted cells were examined across all samples, and the number of cells per subset was strongly correlated with RNA yield. In the study, recently diagnosed type 1 diabetes patients and matched healthy donors were compared on the TCRB repertoires of their sorted circulating CD4+ T cell subsets. Whereas all 30 or so donors provided naive and central memory subsets, regulatory and stem cell-like memory subsets were isolated from just 8 patients and roughly eight healthy donors. On the study overall, not on this receptor specifically: Because the HLA sub-analyses included only small numbers of individuals, any influence of HLA type on TCRB rearrangement was left unresolved. Fewer insertions and more nucleotide deletions at VDJ recombination sites were observed in patients with type 1 diabetes, implying thymic rearrangement abnormalities. Because cDNA was sequenced instead of genomic DNA, activated cells with high expression could be over-represented, although the groups did not differ in activation or CD3 levels. A moderate but significant shortening of TCRB CDR3 length was observed in type 1 diabetes patients in all four CD4+ subsets. Shorter templates might have been favored by PCR, but patient and control samples were amplified and corrected together, so both groups would have been affected equally by any skew. The naive, central memory and regulatory TCRB repertoires appeared to resemble one another more closely among patients than among healthy donors.

Sequences SEHNR (CDR1) and FQNEAQ (CDR2) are obtained from the germline V gene (reference sequence). V and J are truncated by 6 bases and 1 base respectively, leaving an intervening sequence of 13 bases. Inclusive of the bounding cysteine and phenylalanine, the CDR3 is 16 residues long. CDR3 DNA only is kept here, 48 bases in frame from base 1. The entire amount of isolated RNA was reverse transcribed using the High Capacity cDNA Reverse Transcription Kit, so the sequenced TCRB transcripts were expressed ones. Naive, central memory and regulatory T cell samples underwent deep immunoSEQ sequencing, averaging about 3.3 million total reads per sample. Sorted cells were lysed in RLT buffer and RNA was extracted with DNase-treated RNeasy Micro or Mini kits, depending on cell number. To prevent cross-contamination, every cell subset was processed on its own, while patient and healthy donor samples were processed together. Using the immunoSEQ multiplex PCR, TCRB sequences were amplified from cDNA into 87-bp fragments spanning the CDR3 region. Amplicons were sequenced on the Illumina HiSeq platform. Processing in the source paper ran as follows. PCR bias was corrected computationally using synthetic template baselines, and reads within Hamming distance 2 were collapsed, with unmergeable singletons discarded. Reads were aligned to IMGT to assign V, D and J genes, CDR3 length, and insertions or deletions at six rearrangement sites. Clonotype counts were normalized to sorted cell number within each subset before computing true diversity and Gini coefficients with the tcR R package. Repertoire sharing was quantified using the overlap coefficient calculated on TCRB nucleotide sequences. The clones in this table, taken by TCRdb from immuneACCESS, are in-frame only. Not every clone is retained; where verified, under half of the shortfall comes from an unresolved V gene, and the cause of the rest is unknown. V, J and clone size reflect that table, while D and trimming were determined from the DNA. The table for this sample lists 300,000 or so clones; 8% of them were counted only once. Together, the top ten hold less than 0.45% of the sample.

Each donor gave one peripheral blood draw, approximately 110 mL on average, collected into heparinised tubes. Using a panel that included CD45RO, CCR7, CD25, CD127, CD95 and CD27, naive, central memory, regulatory and stem cell-like memory CD4+ T cells were sorted on a BD FACSAria II. A purity above 95% was achieved for all sorted populations. PBMCs were isolated right away by Lymphoprep density gradient centrifugation and were stained directly, without culture. So that batch effects would be minimized, each experiment stained and sorted samples in pairs, pairing one healthy donor with one patient.

The specimen sequenced was central memory CD4+ T cells from blood. The source of this sequence is a woman aged 18-30 years in good health. The chain couples TRBV7-9 to TRBJ2-6, with TRBD1 tentatively as D gene (6 bases match). The nucleotide sequence reads as follows: TGTGCCAGCAGACAGAGGCAGGGGTCTGGGGCCAACGTCCTGACTTTC. The resulting protein is CASRQRQGSGANVLTF.